This TCR beta chain emerged from a study of T cells in localized non-small cell lung cancer. A remark on this clone: Germline and junction disagree at one end, which may indicate a read error.

Clones were read by immunoSEQ multiplex PCR, and TCRdb kept only the in-frame ones, dropping some. The sample holds approximately 37,000 clones, around nine tenths seen once. CDR3 length equals 16 residues. The germline gives CDR1 GTSNPN, CDR2 SVGIG (reference sequence). The TCR comes from a man between 18 and 55 years old with stage I lung adenocarcinoma. Sequenced here: peripheral blood, sampled before any cancer treatment. The gene calls are TRBV30 and TRBJ1-3; no definite D call. CDR3 in amino acids: CARRLRTEFSGNTIYF. In DNA form, the CDR3 reads TGTGCCCGGAGACTCCGGACGGAGTTCTCTGGAAACACCATATATTTT.